This TCR beta chain was sequenced during a study of response to subunit inactivated influenza vaccine. In TCRdb, the RT-PCR reads were re-called with MiXCR into one record per CDR3 protein. There are approximately 570,000 distinct CDR3 sequences in the sample; less than 10% occur only once, and roughly 13% lies in the top ten. J gave up 3 bases and V 1 base, and 2 bases lay outside the gene matches. The CDR3 totals 15 residues. CDR1 MNHEY and CDR2 SVGAGI come from the germline V gene. Regarding the study as a whole: The authors put forward the suggestion that each seasonal influenza vaccination may bring in only a limited number of new T cells.

The table lists this clonotype with many counts. The antigen remains undetermined. The chain is built from TRBV6-5 and TRBJ2-1; 8 nucleotides align to TRBD1. The clonotype was recovered from a man in his fifties or sixties who received an inactivated influenza vaccine. Sequencing used PBMCs from blood, obtained 23 months after vaccination. CDR3 amino acids: CASSYLDRVYNEQFF. The CDR3 DNA sequence: TGTGCCAGCAGTTACTTGGACAGGGTCTACAATGAGCAGTTCTTC.